Listed below are T cell receptor beta chains from one sample, sequenced in a study of shared clonotypes between healthy human individuals. Assay: immunoSEQ multiplex PCR; the TCRdb copy retains only in-frame clones and omits some. The table records 2 million to 2.5 million clones, about 90% of them present only once. The sequenced sample consisted of naive CD4+ T cells from PBMCs. The receptor set was obtained from a man aged 18 to 29 in good health. Some clones in this sample may be carry-over from other donors' samples. CDR3s include the opening cysteine and the closing phenylalanine or tryptophan. Each record gives: V gene, D gene, J gene, CDR3 length, clone size, CDR3 DNA, CDR3 protein. A D gene is named only where the DNA matches it firmly. Clone size is stated in some rows and not others, as once, few, many or a class when expanded.

v_gene: TRBV7-2; d_gene: -; j_gene: TRBJ2-5; len: 16; abundance: -; CDR3nt: TGTGCCAGCAGCTTCACAGTAGCGATGAACCAAGAGACCCAGTACTTC; CDR3aa: CASSFTVAMNQETQYF
v_gene: TRBV27; d_gene: -; j_gene: TRBJ1-4; len: 15; abundance: once; CDR3nt: TGTGCCAGCAGTTCGACAAGTACGGCTAATGAAAAACTGTTTTTT; CDR3aa: CASSSTSTANEKLFF
v_gene: TRBV5-5; d_gene: TRBD2; j_gene: TRBJ2-7; len: 18; abundance: -; CDR3nt: TGTGCCAGCAGCTTGGTGATCGGTAGCGGGACGCCCTCCTACGAGCAGTACTTC; CDR3aa: CASSLVIGSGTPSYEQYF
v_gene: TRBV19; d_gene: TRBD2; j_gene: TRBJ2-3; len: 17; abundance: -; CDR3nt: TGTGCCAGTAGTTCTCGCGGGGGGGGACCGAGCACAGATACGCAGTATTTT; CDR3aa: CASSSRGGGPSTDTQYF
v_gene: TRBV28; d_gene: -; j_gene: TRBJ2-7; len: 16; abundance: -; CDR3nt: TGTGCCAGCAGTACACAAACGTTCCCAAAGGCCTACGAGCAGTACTTC; CDR3aa: CASSTQTFPKAYEQYF
v_gene: TRBV28; d_gene: -; j_gene: TRBJ2-7; len: 14; abundance: -; CDR3nt: TGTGCCAGCAGTCCCCCCCCACTGTCCTACGAGCAGTACTTC; CDR3aa: CASSPPPLSYEQYF
v_gene: TRBV4-1; d_gene: -; j_gene: TRBJ1-3; len: 17; abundance: -; CDR3nt: TGCGCCAGCAGCCAAGATCGCTGGCTAAACCCTGGAAACACCATATATTTT; CDR3aa: CASSQDRWLNPGNTIYF
v_gene: TRBV7-3; d_gene: TRBD2; j_gene: TRBJ2-5; len: 17; abundance: -; CDR3nt: TGTGCCAGCAGCGTCGGGACTAGCGGGAGGATGGGTGAGACCCAGTACTTC; CDR3aa: CASSVGTSGRMGETQYF
v_gene: TRBV11-2; d_gene: -; j_gene: TRBJ1-2; len: 13; abundance: -; CDR3nt: TGTGCCAGCAGACCCAGTGGGTTTTACGGCTACACCTTC; CDR3aa: CASRPSGFYGYTF
v_gene: TRBV5-6; d_gene: -; j_gene: TRBJ2-3; len: 16; abundance: -; CDR3nt: TGTGCCAGCAGCTTGTTTCGGCAGGGTAGTGGAGATACGCAGTATTTT; CDR3aa: CASSLFRQGSGDTQYF
v_gene: TRBV19; d_gene: -; j_gene: TRBJ2-5; len: 12; abundance: -; CDR3nt: TGTGCCAGTAGCGGGGTCCAAGAGACCCAGTACTTC; CDR3aa: CASSGVQETQYF
v_gene: TRBV30; d_gene: TRBD1; j_gene: TRBJ1-2; len: 13; abundance: -; CDR3nt: TGTGCCTTAGGGACAGACTCTAACTATGGCTACACCTTC; CDR3aa: CALGTDSNYGYTF
v_gene: TRBV29-1; d_gene: -; j_gene: TRBJ1-3; len: 11; abundance: few; CDR3nt: TGCAGCGTTGAAGCTGGCAGTTCGATGTATTTT; CDR3aa: CSVEAGSSMYF
v_gene: TRBV7-9; d_gene: -; j_gene: TRBJ2-6; len: 17; abundance: -; CDR3nt: TGTGCCAGCAGCTTAGGGGTGGGGGACTTTGGGGCCAACGTCCTGACTTTC; CDR3aa: CASSLGVGDFGANVLTF
v_gene: TRBV11-2; d_gene: TRBD1; j_gene: TRBJ2-1; len: 15; abundance: -; CDR3nt: TGTGCCAGCAGCTTCCGGCGGGACAGGGGCGATGAGCAGTTCTTC; CDR3aa: CASSFRRDRGDEQFF
v_gene: TRBV7-9; d_gene: -; j_gene: TRBJ2-7; len: 14; abundance: once; CDR3nt: TGTGCCAGCAGCTTAGCAAGGGCTCCCTACGAGCAGTACTTC; CDR3aa: CASSLARAPYEQYF
v_gene: TRBV5-4; d_gene: -; j_gene: TRBJ1-2; len: 12; abundance: -; CDR3nt: TGTGCCAGCAGCTTGGGGGATTATGGCTACACCTTC; CDR3aa: CASSLGDYGYTF
v_gene: TRBV6-1; d_gene: TRBD2; j_gene: TRBJ2-7; len: 13; abundance: -; CDR3nt: TGTGCCAGCGGGGCGGGAGTGGCCTACGAGCAGTACTTC; CDR3aa: CASGAGVAYEQYF
v_gene: TRBV6-1; d_gene: -; j_gene: TRBJ1-2; len: 12; abundance: -; CDR3nt: TGTGCCAGCAGAGACCCCCCCTATGGCTACACCTTC; CDR3aa: CASRDPPYGYTF
v_gene: TRBV28; d_gene: TRBD2; j_gene: TRBJ2-2; len: 19; abundance: -; CDR3nt: TGTGCCAGCAGCCCCCCGGGACTAGCGGGAGGGCCTGGTACCGGGGAGCTGTTTTTT; CDR3aa: CASSPPGLAGGPGTGELFF
v_gene: TRBV2; d_gene: -; j_gene: TRBJ2-7; len: 13; abundance: -; CDR3nt: TGTGCCAGCAGTGACCCCAGGTCCTACGAGCAGTACTTC; CDR3aa: CASSDPRSYEQYF
v_gene: TRBV25-1; d_gene: -; j_gene: TRBJ1-5; len: 16; abundance: -; CDR3nt: TGTGCCAGCAGTGTTGGGGGTAGCGAGGGCAATCAGCCCCAGCATTTT; CDR3aa: CASSVGGSEGNQPQHF
v_gene: TRBV30; d_gene: TRBD2; j_gene: TRBJ2-7; len: 13; abundance: once; CDR3nt: TGTGCCTGGAGAATAGCGGGAGTTGGCGAGCAGTACTTC; CDR3aa: CAWRIAGVGEQYF
v_gene: TRBV18; d_gene: -; j_gene: TRBJ1-3; len: 15; abundance: -; CDR3nt: TGTGCCAGCTCACCAGACAGGAGCTCTGGAAACACCATATATTTT; CDR3aa: CASSPDRSSGNTIYF
v_gene: TRBV5-1; d_gene: -; j_gene: TRBJ2-3; len: 15; abundance: -; CDR3nt: TGCGCCAGCAGCTGGACCGGGTTAGCGGCCGATACGCAGTATTTT; CDR3aa: CASSWTGLAADTQYF
v_gene: TRBV28; d_gene: TRBD2; j_gene: TRBJ2-2; len: 16; abundance: -; CDR3nt: TGTGCCAGCAATACTAGCGGGCGAGGGGGGACCGGGGAGCTGTTTTTT; CDR3aa: CASNTSGRGGTGELFF
v_gene: TRBV28; d_gene: TRBD1; j_gene: TRBJ2-5; len: 14; abundance: -; CDR3nt: TGTGCCAGCAGCCAGACAGGGGGTTTGGAGACCCAGTACTTC; CDR3aa: CASSQTGGLETQYF
v_gene: TRBV5-1; d_gene: -; j_gene: TRBJ1-1; len: 13; abundance: -; CDR3nt: TGCGCCAGCAGCTTGGCGGGGCAGACTGAAGCTTTCTTT; CDR3aa: CASSLAGQTEAFF
v_gene: TRBV28; d_gene: -; j_gene: TRBJ2-3; len: 14; abundance: -; CDR3nt: TGTGCCAGCAGTTTAAGGGGCCTCGCAGATACGCAGTATTTT; CDR3aa: CASSLRGLADTQYF
v_gene: TRBV28; d_gene: -; j_gene: TRBJ2-1; len: 14; abundance: -; CDR3nt: TGTGCCAGCAGGCAGATCAGCTCCTACAATGAGCAGTTCTTC; CDR3aa: CASRQISSYNEQFF
v_gene: TRBV28; d_gene: TRBD1; j_gene: TRBJ1-4; len: 15; abundance: -; CDR3nt: TGTGCCAGCAGTTTTGGGGACAGAGTTAATGAAAAACTGTTTTTT; CDR3aa: CASSFGDRVNEKLFF
v_gene: TRBV10-3; d_gene: TRBD2; j_gene: TRBJ2-3; len: 16; abundance: -; CDR3nt: TGTGCCATCAGTGAGGTACTAGCGGGAGTTACAGATACGCAGTATTTT; CDR3aa: CAISEVLAGVTDTQYF
v_gene: TRBV30; d_gene: TRBD2; j_gene: TRBJ2-2; len: 15; abundance: -; CDR3nt: TGTGCCTGGAGAGTAGCGGGAGGGCCCCCCGGGGAGCTGTTTTTT; CDR3aa: CAWRVAGGPPGELFF
v_gene: TRBV2; d_gene: -; j_gene: TRBJ2-2; len: 15; abundance: -; CDR3nt: TGTGCCAGCAGGCCACAGGCGACGGGGACCGGGGAGCTGTTTTTT; CDR3aa: CASRPQATGTGELFF
v_gene: TRBV9; d_gene: -; j_gene: TRBJ2-5; len: 14; abundance: -; CDR3nt: TGTGCCAGCAGCGTAGGGGGAGTTCAAGAGACCCAGTACTTC; CDR3aa: CASSVGGVQETQYF
v_gene: TRBV18; d_gene: TRBD2; j_gene: TRBJ2-2; len: 14; abundance: -; CDR3nt: TGTGCCAGCTCACCACGGGGACTAGCCGGGGAGCTGTTTTTT; CDR3aa: CASSPRGLAGELFF
v_gene: TRBV5-6; d_gene: TRBD1; j_gene: TRBJ1-2; len: 16; abundance: -; CDR3nt: TGTGCCAGCAGCTTGATTCGGGACAGGGGGAACTATGGCTACACCTTC; CDR3aa: CASSLIRDRGNYGYTF
v_gene: TRBV5-6; d_gene: -; j_gene: TRBJ1-1; len: 14; abundance: -; CDR3nt: TGTGCCAGCAGCTTGACGGGGGCGTCCCTTGAAGCTTTCTTT; CDR3aa: CASSLTGASLEAFF
v_gene: TRBV5-8; d_gene: -; j_gene: TRBJ1-1; len: 14; abundance: -; CDR3nt: TGTGCCAGCAGCTTGGGCGGGTTCAACACTGAAGCTTTCTTT; CDR3aa: CASSLGGFNTEAFF
v_gene: TRBV6-1; d_gene: TRBD1; j_gene: TRBJ2-3; len: 15; abundance: -; CDR3nt: TGTGCCAGCAGAGAACCCGGGACAGGGAGAGATACGCAGTATTTT; CDR3aa: CASREPGTGRDTQYF
v_gene: TRBV6-1; d_gene: -; j_gene: TRBJ2-1; len: 16; abundance: -; CDR3nt: TGTGCCAGCAGTGAAGGGTGGGCAGGGGTTTACAATGAGCAGTTCTTC; CDR3aa: CASSEGWAGVYNEQFF
v_gene: TRBV7-2; d_gene: -; j_gene: TRBJ2-7; len: 14; abundance: -; CDR3nt: TGTGCCAGCAGGAACACCGGGCCCACCTACGAGCAGTACTTC; CDR3aa: CASRNTGPTYEQYF
v_gene: TRBV7-2; d_gene: TRBD2; j_gene: TRBJ2-3; len: 14; abundance: once; CDR3nt: TGTGCCAGCAGCAGGGGACTAGCTCAAGATACGCAGTATTTT; CDR3aa: CASSRGLAQDTQYF
v_gene: TRBV28; d_gene: -; j_gene: TRBJ2-7; len: 15; abundance: -; CDR3nt: TGTGCCAGCAGTTTATCGGGAGCTTTCTCCTACGAGCAGTACTTC; CDR3aa: CASSLSGAFSYEQYF
v_gene: TRBV5-1; d_gene: -; j_gene: TRBJ2-7; len: 16; abundance: -; CDR3nt: TGCGCCAGCAGCTTGGTCGGCGGGCCGAGCTCCTACGAGCAGTACTTC; CDR3aa: CASSLVGGPSSYEQYF
v_gene: TRBV10-1; d_gene: -; j_gene: TRBJ2-1; len: 12; abundance: -; CDR3nt: TGCGCCAGCAGTGCGACCCAGGGGTTACAGTTCTTC; CDR3aa: CASSATQGLQFF
v_gene: TRBV5-4; d_gene: -; j_gene: TRBJ1-5; len: 15; abundance: once; CDR3nt: TGTGCCAGCAGTCGTCAGGAGTATAGCAATCAGCCCCAGCATTTT; CDR3aa: CASSRQEYSNQPQHF
v_gene: TRBV18; d_gene: TRBD1; j_gene: TRBJ1-3; len: 14; abundance: once; CDR3nt: TGTGCCAGCTCACCCGGGACAGGGAGGAACACCATATATTTT; CDR3aa: CASSPGTGRNTIYF
v_gene: TRBV28; d_gene: -; j_gene: TRBJ1-1; len: 15; abundance: -; CDR3nt: TGTGCCAGCAGTAACATTCGGGCAGCGAACACTGAAGCTTTCTTT; CDR3aa: CASSNIRAANTEAFF
v_gene: TRBV28; d_gene: -; j_gene: TRBJ2-7; len: 15; abundance: -; CDR3nt: TGTGCCAGCAGTTTTTGGGCGGGACCCGCCTACGAGCAGTACTTC; CDR3aa: CASSFWAGPAYEQYF
v_gene: TRBV9; d_gene: -; j_gene: TRBJ2-1; len: 15; abundance: -; CDR3nt: TGTGCCAGCAGCGTAGCAACCAGCTCCTACAATGAGCAGTTCTTC; CDR3aa: CASSVATSSYNEQFF
v_gene: TRBV28; d_gene: -; j_gene: TRBJ1-6; len: 12; abundance: -; CDR3nt: TGTGCCAGCAGTTCCGTCCCGACCTTTCTCCACTTT; CDR3aa: CASSSVPTFLHF
v_gene: TRBV7-6; d_gene: -; j_gene: TRBJ2-5; len: 12; abundance: -; CDR3nt: TGTGCCAGCAGCGTAGGCGTAGCGGAACAGTACTTC; CDR3aa: CASSVGVAEQYF
v_gene: TRBV18; d_gene: -; j_gene: TRBJ1-4; len: 13; abundance: -; CDR3nt: TGTGCCAGCTCTTATGGATCGTCCGAAAAACTGTTTTTT; CDR3aa: CASSYGSSEKLFF